This is a list of T cell receptor beta chains from one sample in a study of a mutant IDH1 vaccine in newly diagnosed glioma. Data came from immunoSEQ multiplex PCR; TCRdb stores just in-frame clones and leaves some out. The repertoire holds fewer than 70,000 clones, with 70% to 85% as singletons. Which antigens these TCRs recognize remains unknown. Sequenced here: PBMCs, sampled from a glioma patient whose treatment included an IDH1 peptide vaccine. These receptors were collected from a man aged 30-40 years with glioma. CDR3s include the opening cysteine and the closing phenylalanine or tryptophan. D genes are given only for firm matches.

v_gene: TRBV18
d_gene: .
CDR3aa: CASSPDRSEQYF

v_gene: TRBV19
d_gene: .
CDR3aa: CASSKRTAVRDTQYF

v_gene: TRBV19
d_gene: TRBD1
CDR3aa: CASRARGTGELFF

v_gene: TRBV7-6
d_gene: .
CDR3aa: CASKGLGHEQFF

v_gene: TRBV2
d_gene: .
CDR3aa: CASSELEGRGYTF

v_gene: TRBV15
d_gene: .
CDR3aa: CATSRDRIPEQFF

v_gene: TRBV6-1
d_gene: .
CDR3aa: CASSEDLSGANVLTF

v_gene: TRBV9
d_gene: TRBD2
CDR3aa: CASNPGGGQETQYF

v_gene: TRBV5-1
d_gene: .
CDR3aa: CASSLRTGNNEQFF

v_gene: TRBV30
d_gene: .
CDR3aa: CAWSLGPRDSPLHF

v_gene: TRBV5-1
d_gene: TRBD1
CDR3aa: CASSGKTRPGQGANTEAFF

v_gene: TRBV15
d_gene: .
CDR3aa: CATSRDGGGYTF

v_gene: TRBV2
d_gene: .
CDR3aa: CASGGEQYF

v_gene: TRBV5-6
d_gene: TRBD1
CDR3aa: CASSRTGGFIRYTF

v_gene: TRBV27
d_gene: TRBD2
CDR3aa: CASSILLAGGVGEQFF

v_gene: TRBV5-4
d_gene: .
CDR3aa: CASSLGSTGELFF

v_gene: TRBV19
d_gene: TRBD1
CDR3aa: CASSNSDRSNQPQHF

v_gene: TRBV5-5
d_gene: .
CDR3aa: CASSLVGAEEKLFF

v_gene: TRBV5-8
d_gene: .
CDR3aa: CASSLDAARNQPQHF

v_gene: TRBV5-5
d_gene: TRBD1
CDR3aa: CASSLGWTGQGVREQYF

v_gene: TRBV9
d_gene: TRBD1
CDR3aa: CATAPNTGGGTYNSPLHF

v_gene: TRBV7-2
d_gene: TRBD1
CDR3aa: CASSPGTGSNQPQHF

v_gene: TRBV4-1
d_gene: TRBD1
CDR3aa: CASSQPGTGEDEKLFF

v_gene: TRBV7-9
d_gene: .
CDR3aa: CASSYGGNQPQHF

v_gene: TRBV2
d_gene: .
CDR3aa: CASSPGGTEAFF

v_gene: TRBV10-3
d_gene: TRBD2
CDR3aa: CAISAGAGGGSSEQYF

v_gene: TRBV6-1
d_gene: TRBD2
CDR3aa: CASSTLAGVQETQYF

v_gene: TRBV7-9
d_gene: TRBD2
CDR3aa: CASSPLSSGDYEQYF

v_gene: TRBV7-9
d_gene: .
CDR3aa: CASGRTGANVLTF

v_gene: TRBV7-2
d_gene: .
CDR3aa: CASSYARGTDTQYF

v_gene: TRBV29-1
d_gene: TRBD1
CDR3aa: CSVGTGQGAYEQYF

v_gene: TRBV29-1
d_gene: TRBD1
CDR3aa: CSAPQGWGGYTF

v_gene: TRBV27
d_gene: .
CDR3aa: CASSLSVRGGSYNEQFF

v_gene: TRBV30
d_gene: TRBD1
CDR3aa: CAWEKGQSYNEQFF

v_gene: TRBV27
d_gene: .
CDR3aa: CASSFDLRGTSPLHF

v_gene: TRBV5-4
d_gene: .
CDR3aa: CASSYSGGEQYF

v_gene: TRBV2
d_gene: TRBD2
CDR3aa: CASNRAGVGETQYF

v_gene: TRBV4-2
d_gene: .
CDR3aa: CASSVRGEDEKLFF

v_gene: TRBV4-3
d_gene: .
CDR3aa: CASSQDTGAGGNTIYF

v_gene: TRBV7-8
d_gene: TRBD1
CDR3aa: CASSFDRVGSYEQYF

v_gene: TRBV5-4
d_gene: TRBD1
CDR3aa: CASSPDRDAVTEAFF

v_gene: TRBV2
d_gene: TRBD2
CDR3aa: CASIGGGQETQYF

v_gene: TRBV11-2
d_gene: TRBD2
CDR3aa: CASSLDLREGRSNEQFF